These 29 T cell receptor beta chains were sequenced from one sample in a study of shared clonotypes between healthy human individuals (dated by TCRdb to 2018 to 2020). The receptor library was made with the immunoSEQ multiplex PCR assay. TCRdb retrieved this table from immuneACCESS and kept in-frame rearrangements only. Not all clones are present; in checked studies, unresolved V genes account for under half, and no reason is known for the remainder. The sample table shows millions of clones, and around 90% are seen once. The ten most abundant clones make up roughly 0.14% of the sample. Sample: naive CD4+ T cells sorted from blood. This specimen's cell subset or site label, per the study, means: CD45RA+ positively selected. Receptor source: a man younger than 35 in good health.

V usage is TRBV7-9 and J usage is TRBJ2-7; no clear D gene. V dropped 0 bases and J dropped 2 bases, with 8 bases sitting between them. Germline V lookup: CDR1 SEHNR, CDR2 FQNEAQ (reference sequence). The CDR3 extends over 14 amino acids. The CDR3 DNA reads as TGTGCCAGCAGCTTAGCGAGTATACCCTACGAGCAGTACTTC. Encoded protein: CASSLASIPYEQYF.

The rearrangement links TRBV7-6 to TRBJ1-6, with TRBD1 matching over 7 bases. The CDR3 sequence is 15 residues long. Germline assignment: CDR1 SGHVS and CDR2 FNYEAQ. Trimming at V came to 2 bases and at J to 3 bases, leaving 1 base not matched to a gene. In DNA form, the CDR3 reads TGTGCCAGCAGCTTACAGGGGGGCTATAATTCACCCCTCCACTTT. Translating gives CASSLQGGYNSPLHF.

This chain joins TRBV5-1 and TRBJ2-3; 9 positions match TRBD2. Germline assignment: CDR1 SGHRS and CDR2 YFSETQ. The V and J ends lost 4 bases and 5 bases, in that order; junction bases with no gene match: 11. The CDR3 runs to 16 residues. The CDR3 is CASSLNRPSGIDTQYF. In DNA, the CDR3 is TGCGCCAGCAGCCTGAACAGGCCTAGCGGGATAGATACGCAGTATTTT.

This sequence joins TRBV18 and TRBJ1-6; D is undetermined. Trimming took 2 bases from V and 6 from J, leaving 11 bases between them. CDR3 length: 15 residues. Germline CDR1 reads KGHSH; CDR2 reads LQKENI. The chain's CDR3 is CASSPGAEGNSPLHF. CDR3 sequence (DNA): TGTGCCAGCTCACCAGGAGCCGAGGGTAATTCACCCCTCCACTTT.

The J gene is TRBJ2-6, the V gene TRBV28; 7 nucleotides line up with TRBD1. Looked up from germline, CDR1 is MDHEN and CDR2 is SYDVKM. V lost 1 base to trimming and J lost 0 bases; unmatched junction nucleotides: 6. CDR3 size: 18 residues. The CDR3 bases are TGTGCCAGCAGTTTATTCGGGACAGAAACCTCTGGGGCCAACGTCCTGACTTTC. Its translation: CASSLFGTETSGANVLTF.

With regard to this clone: The same CDR3 can be traced to other DNA sequences in this sample. V and J are TRBV5-6 and TRBJ2-5; 10 bases line up with TRBD2. The CDR3 length is 16 residues. Germline assignment: CDR1 SGHDT and CDR2 YYEEEE. The trim removed 0 bases at V and 2 bases at J, leaving 4 bases unmatched. CDR3 sequence (DNA): TGTGCCAGCAGCTTGGGTCTAGCGGGAGTGCAAGAGACCCAGTACTTC. Its protein product is CASSLGLAGVQETQYF.

To note about this clone: Other DNA sequences in this specimen translate into the identical CDR3. The CDR3, as DNA: TGTGCCAGCAGTTTGTCTGGGGCCAACGTCCTGACTTTC. It codes for CASSLSGANVLTF. The V gene is TRBV27, the J gene TRBJ2-6; no clear D gene. Germline V gene sequence: CDR1 MNHEY, CDR2 SMNVEV (reference sequence). The CDR3 extends over 13 amino acids. Trimming took off 3 bases at V and 1 base at J, with 1 base between the two ends.

The genes are TRBV5-1 and TRBJ2-1; 15 bases are shared with TRBD2. The CDR3 totals 17 residues. V lost 9 bases, J lost 2 bases, and 9 bases stayed unmatched. The V gene's germline CDR1 is SGHRS and CDR2 YFSETQ. Here the CDR3 DNA reads TGCGCCACCTCCAGGACTAGCGGGGGGGAGACCTACAATGAGCAGTTCTTC. It translates to CATSRTSGGETYNEQFF.

On this clone: The same CDR3 is also encoded by other DNA sequences in this sample. V is TRBV7-2 and J is TRBJ2-1; D not certain. Trimming cost V 1 base and J 3 bases, with 7 bases left between them. Germline V gene sequence: CDR1 SGHTA, CDR2 FQGNSA. The CDR3 is 14 residues long. CDR3 bases: TGTGCCAGCAGCTTAGTTTCCAGCTACAATGAGCAGTTCTTC. Encoded protein: CASSLVSSYNEQFF.

The rearrangement links TRBV19 to TRBJ1-6, with 8 nucleotides matching TRBD1. V dropped 2 bases and J dropped 9; count of bases not matched to a gene: 9. This CDR3 is built from 16 residues. Looked up from germline, CDR1 is LNHDA and CDR2 is SQIVND (reference sequence). CDR3 bases: TGTGCCAGTAGTATAACTGGACAGGGCGTAGGTTCACCCCTCCACTTT. This codes for CASSITGQGVGSPLHF.

This clone was counted between two and nine times. The chain employs TRBV28 and TRBJ1-1; D is uncertain. Germline V gene lookup returns CDR1 MDHEN and CDR2 SYDVKM. The V gene lost 5 bases and the J gene lost 0 bases, with 13 bases spanning the gap. The CDR3 is 15 amino acids. The CDR3 protein is CASSPNTLLNTEAFF. DNA for the CDR3: TGTGCCAGCAGTCCAAACACCCTGTTGAACACTGAAGCTTTCTTT. The full variable domain, rest sourced from reference TRBV28 and TRBJ1-1, is DVKVTQSSRYLVKRTGEKVFLECVQDMDHENMFWYRQDPGLGLRLIYFSYDVKMKEKGDIPEGYSVSREKKERFSLILESASTNQTSMYLCASSPNTLLNTEAFFGQGTRLTVV.

This chain uses TRBV4-3 with TRBJ1-3; D not certain. Germline loops: CDR1 LGHNA, CDR2 YSLEER. The CDR3 consists of 15 residues. Trimming removed 0 bases at V and 6 bases at J, with 12 bases between. CDR3 sequence: CASSQDQAASNTIYF. For the CDR3, the DNA is TGCGCCAGCAGCCAAGACCAGGCGGCCTCAAACACCATATATTTT.

The J gene is TRBJ2-1, the V gene TRBV19, with TRBD2 as a possible D gene (5 bases). This CDR3 contains 17 residues. V was pared by 5 bases and J by 2 bases, with 19 bases between. CDR1 and CDR2 from the germline V gene are LNHDA and SQIVND (reference sequence). This chain's CDR3 is CASSPTRVTKTYNEQFF. The CDR3 bases are TGTGCCAGTAGTCCTACGCGGGTCACGAAAACCTACAATGAGCAGTTCTTC.

The V and J genes are TRBV15 and TRBJ2-7; D unclear. This CDR3 spans 12 amino acids. In germline, CDR1 is LNHNV, CDR2 YYDKDF (reference sequence). With 5 bases removed from V and 2 bases from J, the gap between germline ends came to 7 bases. CDR3 protein: CATSGETYEQYF. CDR3 nucleotides: TGTGCCACCAGCGGGGAAACCTACGAGCAGTACTTC.

As regards this clone: The same CDR3 arises from other DNA sequences in this sample as well. The genes are TRBV18 and TRBJ2-3, with 7 bases identical to TRBD1. The J segment lost 1 base and the V segment lost 3 bases, leaving 1 base of the junction unmatched. The CDR3 consists of 14 residues. Germline V lookup: CDR1 KGHSH, CDR2 LQKENI. The CDR3: CASSPQGGTDTQYF. The CDR3 coding sequence is TGTGCCAGCTCACCCCAGGGGGGCACAGATACGCAGTATTTT.

The CDR3 sequence is CASQAGGSNEQFF. For the CDR3, the DNA is TGTGCCAGCCAAGCGGGAGGGTCCAATGAGCAGTTCTTC. The chain links TRBV7-6 to TRBJ2-1; the match to TRBD2 covers 10 bases. V was clipped by 8 bases and J by 6 bases; unmatched bases: 4. The CDR3 runs to 13 residues. Germline-derived CDR1 and CDR2 are SGHVS and FNYEAQ.

A note on this clone: At the DNA level, this CDR3 is encoded by other sequences in the same sample as well. This chain uses TRBV5-1 with TRBJ2-3; D ambiguous. V dropped 0 bases and J dropped 3 bases, with 5 bases sitting between them. Germline CDR1 is SGHRS and CDR2 is YFSETQ. This CDR3 spans 13 amino acids. CDR3 residues: CASSLVGTDTQYF. The CDR3 DNA sequence: TGCGCCAGCAGCTTGGTAGGGACAGATACGCAGTATTTT. The variable domain in full, completed from reference TRBV5-1 and TRBJ2-3, reads KAGVTQTPRYLIKTRGQQVTLSCSPISGHRSVSWYQQTPGQGLQFLFEYFSETQRNKGNFPGRFSGRQFSNSRSEMNVSTLELGDSALYLCASSLVGTDTQYFGPGTRLTVL.

A single count supports this clone. The chain recombines TRBV25-1 with TRBJ2-4; D possibly uses TRBD1 or TRBD2 (5 bases each). This CDR3 region has 16 residues. Germline values: CDR1 MGHDK, CDR2 SYGVNS. V dropped 6 bases and J dropped 2 bases, with 17 bases sitting between them. This chain's CDR3 is CASSPGGGESKNIQYF. In nucleotides, the CDR3 is TGTGCCAGCAGCCCCGGTGGGGGAGAGTCCAAAAACATTCAGTACTTC.

This rearrangement joins TRBV9 to TRBJ2-3, with a weak D call TRBD2 (6 bases). CDR3 length: 14 amino acids. Trimming shortened V by 0 bases and J by 6 bases, and 11 bases separated the two germline ends. Per the germline V gene, CDR1 is SGDLS and CDR2 is YYNGEE. This chain's CDR3 is CASSVAWGVDTQYF. In nucleotides, the CDR3 is TGTGCCAGCAGCGTAGCCTGGGGGGTGGATACGCAGTATTTT. Supplemented by reference TRBV9 and TRBJ2-3, the full variable domain reads DSGVTQTPKHLITATGQRVTLRCSPRSGDLSVYWYQQSLDQGLQFLIQYYNGEERAKGNILERFSAQQFPDLHSELNLSSLELGDSALYFCASSVAWGVDTQYFGPGTRLTVL.

On this clone itself: This CDR3 is also generated by other DNA sequences in the sample. V and J are TRBV18 and TRBJ1-1, with D unclear. Germline V lookup: CDR1 KGHSH, CDR2 LQKENI. The CDR3 is 12 residues long. V was shortened by 3 bases and J by 3 bases, with 5 bases between the two germline ends. The CDR3 here is CASSPGDTEAFF. The CDR3 nucleotides are TGTGCCAGCTCACCTGGTGACACTGAAGCTTTCTTT. Combining the CDR3 with reference TRBV18 and TRBJ1-1 gives the whole variable domain NAGVMQNPRHLVRRRGQEARLRCSPMKGHSHVYWYRQLPEEGLKFMVYLQKENIIDESGMPKERFSAEFPKEGPSILRIQQVVRGDSAAYFCASSPGDTEAFFGQGTRLTVV.

This clone was counted once. The chain links TRBV10-3 to TRBJ1-2; D is uncertain. V was trimmed by 1 base and J by 1 base, leaving 7 bases between them. Germline lookup yields CDR1 ENHRY and CDR2 SYGVKD. This CDR3 has 14 amino acids. The CDR3 nucleotides are TGTGCCATCAGTGAGTGGGGAGATAACTATGGCTACACCTTC. Translating it yields CAISEWGDNYGYTF.

The CDR3 spells CASSFVDTEAFF. The CDR3 nucleotides read TGTGCCAGCAGCTTTGTCGACACTGAAGCTTTCTTT. The chain uses TRBV5-6 and TRBJ1-1; no firm D call. Germline V gene lookup returns CDR1 SGHDT and CDR2 YYEEEE. V was pared by 2 bases and J by 3 bases, with 5 bases between. This CDR3 region has 12 residues.

The V gene is TRBV19, the J gene TRBJ2-5; 10 bases line up with TRBD2. The CDR3 loop spans 15 amino acids. The V and J ends lost 5 bases and 5 bases, in that order; junction bases with no gene match: 8. Germline CDR1 LNHDA, CDR2 SQIVND (reference sequence). The CDR3 region has the DNA TGTGCCAGTAGTTTCGGAAGCGGGAGGGTGGAGACCCAGTACTTC. Encoded protein: CASSFGSGRVETQYF. Full variable domain (rest looked up from reference TRBV19 and TRBJ2-5): DGGITQSPKYLFRKEGQNVTLSCEQNLNHDAMYWYRQDPGQGLRLIYYSQIVNDFQKGDIAEGYSVSREKKESFPLTVTSAQKNPTAFYLCASSFGSGRVETQYFGPGTRLLVL.

The sample holds a few counts of this clone. The sample contains more than one DNA sequence encoding this CDR3. The J gene is TRBJ1-2, the V gene TRBV6-5, with TRBD1 matching over 9 bases. Germline V lookup: CDR1 MNHEY, CDR2 SVGAGI. With V trimmed by 5 bases and J by 4 bases, 2 bases remained unmatched. This CDR3 spans 13 amino acids. The CDR3 region has the DNA TGTGCCAGCAGTCGGGGACAGGGCTATGGCTACACCTTC. Protein: CASSRGQGYGYTF.

The chain is built from TRBV12-5 and TRBJ1-6; TRBD1 agrees at 7 bases. J lost 0 bases, V lost 6 bases, and 8 bases had no gene match. CDR3 length: 17 residues. From germline, CDR1 is LGHNT and CDR2 FRNRAP. For the CDR3, the DNA is TGTGCTAGTGGCCGTGGGACAGCAAGCTCCTATAATTCACCCCTCCACTTT. Translated, it gives CASGRGTASSYNSPLHF.

The chain employs TRBV5-1 and TRBJ1-6; D unresolved. V was shortened by 3 bases and J by 6 bases, with 7 bases between the two germline ends. The CDR3 has 13 amino acids. Germline lookup yields CDR1 SGHRS and CDR2 YFSETQ. The CDR3 sequence is CASSYWGNSPLHF. The CDR3 DNA reads as TGCGCCAGCAGCTATTGGGGTAATTCACCCCTCCACTTT.

V gene TRBV10-2 combines with J gene TRBJ1-2; 9 nucleotides line up with TRBD1. The germline V gene has CDR1 WSHSY and CDR2 SAAADI. Trimming removed 7 bases from V and 8 bases from J; junction bases left unmatched: 11. There are 14 residues in the CDR3. This CDR3 is CASKPGQGSKGYTF. CDR3 DNA sequence: TGCGCCAGCAAACCGGGACAGGGTTCAAAGGGCTACACCTTC.

This chain joins TRBV28 and TRBJ2-1; a weak D match, TRBD2 (6 bases). Trimming removed 4 bases from V and 0 bases from J, with 13 bases in between. Germline-derived CDR1 and CDR2 are MDHEN and SYDVKM. The CDR3 length is 16 residues. CDR3 protein: CASSSSGTGSYNEQFF. CDR3 in DNA: TGTGCCAGCAGTTCGTCCGGGACTGGCTCCTACAATGAGCAGTTCTTC.

This clone was observed a handful of times. The chain couples TRBV5-1 to TRBJ1-1; D gene uncertain. Trimming left V 1 base short and J 3 bases short, with 13 bases between. Germline CDR1 and CDR2: SGHRS and YFSETQ. The CDR3 is 15 residues long. The CDR3, as DNA: TGCGCCAGCAGCTTGTTCGCCAGCACGGACACTGAAGCTTTCTTT. Translated: CASSLFASTDTEAFF.